The TCR beta chain described here comes from a study of blood T cell repertoires in COVID-19. Across the whole study: The United States, Italy and Spain were the sources of the acute and convalescent COVID-19 samples. From T cells, B-cell-depleted T cells, or PBMCs came the material, which was cDNA or gDNA.

The germline V and J ends were trimmed by 7 bases and 3 bases, with 12 bases remaining between them. The CDR3 is 13 residues long. Germline CDR1 is MDHEN and CDR2 is SYDVKM. This clone was observed a few times. In the source study's methods: Estimation of nucleated cell counts was performed using reference gene primer amplification. The table came from immunoSEQ multiplex PCR; TCRdb's copy has only in-frame clones and leaves some out. The DNA was the basis for D and trimming; V, J and clone size are from that table. The data contain roughly 9,600 clones, around 80% of them seen just once; the ten biggest clones take up about 23%.

J is TRBJ1-2 and V is TRBV28, with D possibly being TRBD1 (6 bases). This receptor was identified in a man in his sixties with active COVID-19. The sequenced material came from peripheral blood. This CDR3 is CASTETGYYGYTF. In DNA form, the CDR3 reads TGTGCCAGCACTGAGACAGGTTACTATGGCTACACCTTC.